Below are 27 T cell receptor beta chains sequenced from a single sample in a study of Ad26.COV2.S vaccination and SARS-CoV-2 variants. TCRdb's copy holds only in-frame clones and misses some; the assay was immunoSEQ multiplex PCR. The repertoire has about 320,000 clones, 86% of them found once; the top ten carry less than 2%. Treatment in this sample: roughly 18 received Ad26.COV2.S at low or high dose, single or two shots; 5 received placebo; per-sample allocation not given. Collection of samples fell on day 63 after the first vaccine or placebo injection. The material sequenced was peripheral blood, taken in a trial of Ad26.COV2.S vaccine versus placebo. The receptors stem from a person between 18 and 59 years old who received the Ad26.COV2.S COVID-19 vaccine or a placebo.

This CDR3 reads CASSRYEGAPGYGYTF. The DNA for the CDR3 is TGTGCCAGCAGCCGCTATGAGGGGGCTCCCGGCTATGGCTACACCTTC. J is TRBJ1-2 and V is TRBV3-1 (or the pseudogene TRBV3-2); 7 nucleotides agree with TRBD1. The CDR3 runs to 16 residues. CDR1 and CDR2 (germline): LGHDT, YNNKEL (reference sequence). V was pared by 4 bases and J by 4 bases, with 12 bases of the junction left unmatched.

The chain links TRBV5-4 to TRBJ1-3, with D uncertain. The CDR3 covers 17 residues. Germline V gene data show CDR1 as SGHNT and CDR2 as YYREEE (reference sequence). The V gene lost 0 bases and the J gene lost 0 bases, with 13 bases spanning the gap. The CDR3 loop is CASSLALGPISGNTIYF. The CDR3 coding sequence is TGTGCCAGCAGCTTGGCCCTAGGACCGATCTCTGGAAACACCATATATTTT. Based on the CDR3 plus reference TRBV5-4 and TRBJ1-3, the full variable domain is ETGVTQSPTHLIKTRGQQVTLRCSSQSGHNTVSWYQQALGQGPQFIFQYYREEENGRGNFPPRFSGLQFPNYSSELNVNALELDDSALYLCASSLALGPISGNTIYFGEGSWLTVV.

The chain combines TRBV6-5 with TRBJ2-1, with 8 bases lining up with TRBD1. Looked up from germline, CDR1 is MNHEY and CDR2 is SVGAGI. This CDR3 is 16 amino acids long. The V and J ends lost 2 bases and 5 bases, in that order; junction bases with no gene match: 8. The CDR3 here is CASSYGSTGENNEQFF. The CDR3 region has the DNA TGTGCCAGCAGTTACGGGTCGACAGGGGAGAACAATGAGCAGTTCTTC.

The chain couples TRBV5-1 to TRBJ1-5; D not resolved. With 0 bases removed from V and 6 bases from J, the gap between germline ends came to 10 bases. The germline V gene has CDR1 SGHRS and CDR2 YFSETQ. The CDR3 is 14 amino acids. The CDR3 reads CASSLDGGFQPQHF. In DNA form, the CDR3 reads TGCGCCAGCAGCTTGGATGGCGGTTTTCAGCCCCAGCATTTT.

The CDR3 DNA sequence: TGTGCCAGCAGCTTAAGGGGTCAGGGGACCGGGGAGCTGTTTTTT. Translated, it gives CASSLRGQGTGELFF. This chain uses TRBV11-3 with TRBJ2-2, with a possible D match to TRBD1 (6 bases). Trimming took off 2 bases at V and 5 bases at J, with 12 bases between the two ends. CDR3 length equals 15 residues. The germline CDR1 and CDR2 sequences are SGHNT and YENEEA. The complete variable domain, with remaining parts taken from reference TRBV11-3 and TRBJ2-2, reads EAGVVQSPRYKIIEKKQPVAFWCNPISGHNTLYWYLQNLGQGPELLIRYENEEAVDDSQLPKDRFSAERLKGVDSTLKIQPAELGDSAVYLCASSLRGQGTGELFFGEGSRLTVL.

The chain uses TRBV5-4 and TRBJ1-2, with D tentatively TRBD1 (6 bases). The CDR3 totals 13 residues. Germline V gene sequence: CDR1 SGHNT, CDR2 YYREEE (reference sequence). The V end was cut by 4 bases, the J end by 2 bases, with 9 bases between. The CDR3 sequence: CASSPGENYGYTF. CDR3 in DNA: TGTGCCAGCAGCCCAGGGGAGAACTATGGCTACACCTTC. The complete variable domain, with remaining parts taken from reference TRBV5-4 and TRBJ1-2, reads ETGVTQSPTHLIKTRGQQVTLRCSSQSGHNTVSWYQQALGQGPQFIFQYYREEENGRGNFPPRFSGLQFPNYSSELNVNALELDDSALYLCASSPGENYGYTFGSGTRLTVV.

This clone was detected once. The rearrangement uses TRBV5-1 and TRBJ2-6; 9 bases are shared with TRBD1. This CDR3 has 17 amino acids. With V trimmed by 4 bases and J by 0 bases, 5 bases remained unmatched. Germline assignment: CDR1 SGHRS and CDR2 YFSETQ. CDR3: CASSLQGAVSGANVLTF. For the CDR3, the DNA is TGCGCCAGCAGCCTACAGGGGGCAGTCTCTGGGGCCAACGTCCTGACTTTC.

This sequence joins TRBV7-2 and TRBJ1-1, with a weak D call TRBD1 (6 bases). CDR3 length: 14 amino acids. Germline CDR1 is SGHTA and CDR2 is FQGNSA. The V end lost 3 bases, the J end lost 4 bases, and 12 bases lay between the germline ends. DNA for the CDR3: TGTGCCAGCAGCTTTTCACAACAGGGCACTGAAGCTTTCTTT. This translates into CASSFSQQGTEAFF.

The chain combines TRBV5-1 with TRBJ1-5, with D possibly matching TRBD1 (6 bases). This CDR3 has 15 residues. CDR1 and CDR2 from the germline V gene are SGHRS and YFSETQ. Trimming removed 1 base from V and 4 bases from J, with 12 bases in between. CDR3 DNA sequence: TGCGCCAGCAGCTTGTATTCAGGGGCTAATCAGCCCCAGCATTTT. This gives the protein CASSLYSGANQPQHF.

This clone was counted only a few times. The genes are TRBV18 and TRBJ2-5; 14 bases match TRBD2. The ends lost 3 bases at V and 3 bases at J; junction bases unmatched: 0. CDR3 length equals 15 residues. The V gene's germline CDR1 is KGHSH and CDR2 LQKENI. CDR3 in amino acids: CASSPGLAGEETQYF. The CDR3 nucleotides are TGTGCCAGCTCACCGGGACTAGCGGGGGAAGAGACCCAGTACTTC.

The rearrangement links TRBV30 to TRBJ2-3; D unclear. Looked up from germline, CDR1 is GTSNPN and CDR2 is SVGIG (reference sequence). V lost 3 bases and J lost 4, with 5 bases in between. There are 11 residues in the CDR3. In nucleotides, the CDR3 is TGTGCCTGGAGAACATCAGATACGCAGTATTTT. Its protein is CAWRTSDTQYF.

The chain employs TRBV6-6 and TRBJ1-5, with D uncertain. The CDR3 has 13 residues. Germline CDR1 is MNHNY and CDR2 is SVGAGI (reference sequence). V lost 4 bases and J lost 5, with 9 bases in between. DNA of the CDR3: TGTGCCAGCAGTTGGCGTTCCGATCAGCCCCAGCATTTT. This gives the protein CASSWRSDQPQHF.

The chain has TRBV18 and TRBJ1-1; maybe TRBD1 (6 bases). The V end lost 11 bases, the J end lost 6 bases, and 16 bases lay between the germline ends. CDR3 length equals 12 residues. CDR1 KGHSH and CDR2 LQKENI come from the germline V gene. The CDR3 spells CAERGAPAEAFF. The CDR3 coding sequence is TGTGCCGAGAGGGGGGCGCCCGCTGAAGCTTTCTTT.

The chain carries TRBV4-3 and TRBJ2-7; D uncertain. Trimming cost V 1 base and J 1 base, with 11 bases left between them. CDR1 LGHNA and CDR2 YSLEER come from the germline V gene. The CDR3 extends over 15 amino acids. This CDR3 is CASSQGPNESYEQYF. The CDR3 DNA reads TGCGCCAGCAGCCAAGGACCGAACGAATCCTACGAGCAGTACTTC.

The chain combines TRBV5-4 with TRBJ2-1; 7 bases fit TRBD2. CDR1 and CDR2 (germline): SGHNT, YYREEE (reference sequence). Trimming cost V 4 bases and J 4 bases; bases outside gene matches: 8. This CDR3 contains 15 residues. CDR3 in amino acids: CASSQDREAYNEQFF. The CDR3 region has the DNA TGTGCCAGCAGCCAAGACCGGGAGGCATACAATGAGCAGTTCTTC.

The chain couples TRBV7-6 to TRBJ2-1; 10 bases fit TRBD1. J was trimmed by 9 bases and V by 0 bases; bases with no gene match: 5. Germline assignment: CDR1 SGHVS and CDR2 FNYEAQ. This CDR3 has 15 amino acids. The CDR3 sequence: CASSLATGGMSEQFF. The DNA for the CDR3 is TGTGCCAGCAGCTTAGCGACAGGGGGCATGAGTGAGCAGTTCTTC.

The chain links TRBV5-4 to TRBJ1-1; no clear D. This CDR3 has 12 residues. From germline, CDR1 is SGHNT and CDR2 YYREEE (reference sequence). Trimming stripped 4 bases from V and 0 bases from J, with 4 bases between. CDR3 protein: CASSQMNTEAFF. The CDR3, as DNA: TGTGCCAGCAGCCAAATGAACACTGAAGCTTTCTTT.

The rearrangement joins TRBV9 to TRBJ2-5; 7 positions agree with TRBD1. V lost 0 bases, J lost 1 base, and 9 bases stayed unmatched. The CDR3 is made up of 17 amino acids. Per germline, CDR1 SGDLS and CDR2 YYNGEE. The CDR3 reads CASSVESPGQIQETQYF. The CDR3 DNA reads as TGTGCCAGCAGCGTAGAGTCCCCGGGACAGATCCAAGAGACCCAGTACTTC.

The gene calls are TRBV18 and TRBJ2-6; the match to TRBD1 covers 8 bases. Trimming removed 4 bases from V and 0 bases from J; junction bases left unmatched: 8. From germline, CDR1 is KGHSH and CDR2 LQKENI. This CDR3 is built from 18 residues. The CDR3 here is CASSLTGTGSSGANVLTF. The CDR3 nucleotides read TGTGCCAGCTCACTGACCGGGACAGGTAGCTCTGGGGCCAACGTCCTGACTTTC.

Of note for this clone: Other nucleotide sequences from this sample produce the same CDR3. The rearrangement joins TRBV3-1 (or the pseudogene TRBV3-2) to TRBJ2-3; D gene unclear. The CDR3 spans 12 residues. The V and J ends lost 2 bases and 5 bases respectively, with 5 bases between them. Germline V gene data show CDR1 as LGHDT and CDR2 as YNNKEL (reference sequence). The CDR3 DNA sequence: TGTGCCAGCAGCCAAAAAGGAGATACGCAGTATTTT. It encodes CASSQKGDTQYF.

The chain carries TRBV7-2 and TRBJ1-1; no clear D. Trimming left V 0 bases short and J 1 base short, with 3 bases between. CDR1 and CDR2 from the germline V gene are SGHTA and FQGNSA. The CDR3 spans 13 residues. CDR3 in DNA: TGTGCCAGCAGCTTAGCCCAGAACACTGAAGCTTTCTTT. It yields the protein CASSLAQNTEAFF. The full variable domain, its missing parts supplied by reference TRBV7-2 and TRBJ1-1, is GAGVSQSPSNKVTEKGKDVELRCDPISGHTALYWYRQSLGQGLEFLIYFQGNSAPDKSGLPSDRFSAERTGGSVSTLTIQRTQQEDSAVYLCASSLAQNTEAFFGQGTRLTVV.

The genes are TRBV19 and TRBJ2-7, with 9 bases fitting TRBD2. The V gene end was trimmed by 5 bases and the J gene end by 4 bases; junction bases not matched to a gene: 15. Germline V gene data show CDR1 as LNHDA and CDR2 as SQIVND (reference sequence). The CDR3 is made up of 17 amino acids. The CDR3 sequence is CASSRTLGTSLPYEQYF. For the CDR3, the DNA is TGTGCCAGTAGTCGGACCCTGGGGACTAGCCTTCCTTACGAGCAGTACTTC.

This clone has a handful of counts. The gene calls are TRBV7-9 and TRBJ2-7, with 10 bases that match TRBD2. This CDR3 spans 17 amino acids. CDR1 and CDR2 from the germline V gene are SEHNR and FQNEAQ (reference sequence). J was trimmed by 2 bases and V by 5 bases; bases with no gene match: 12. CDR3 coding DNA: TGTGCCAGCAGCCACGGTCAACTAGCGGGGACAGCCTACGAGCAGTACTTC. Its translation is CASSHGQLAGTAYEQYF.

This rearrangement joins TRBV19 to TRBJ1-2; TRBD1 matches 7 bases. The CDR3 is 15 residues long. Germline CDR1 and CDR2: LNHDA and SQIVND (reference sequence). J lost 6 bases, V lost 3 bases, and 10 bases had no gene match. CDR3 in amino acids: CASSMGLQGKDGYTF. As DNA, the CDR3 is TGTGCCAGTAGTATGGGATTACAGGGGAAAGATGGCTACACCTTC.

V gene TRBV6-6 combines with J gene TRBJ1-4, with 11 bases matching TRBD1. Germline-derived CDR1 and CDR2 are MNHNY and SVGAGI (reference sequence). CDR3 length: 14 residues. V lost 0 bases, J lost 11 bases, and 2 bases stayed unmatched. The CDR3 protein is CASSYSGTGGKLFF. The CDR3 DNA is TGTGCCAGCAGTTACTCGGGGACAGGGGGTAAACTGTTTTTT.

The chain links TRBV7-2 to TRBJ2-7; no clear D. Germline V gives CDR1 SGHTA, CDR2 FQGNSA. Trimming removed 5 bases at V and 4 bases at J, with 9 bases between. This CDR3 comprises 12 residues. CDR3 nucleotide sequence: TGTGCCAGCAGCCCCTCCTGGTACGAGCAGTACTTC. It translates to CASSPSWYEQYF. Full variable domain (rest looked up from reference TRBV7-2 and TRBJ2-7): GAGVSQSPSNKVTEKGKDVELRCDPISGHTALYWYRQSLGQGLEFLIYFQGNSAPDKSGLPSDRFSAERTGGSVSTLTIQRTQQEDSAVYLCASSPSWYEQYFGPGTRLTVT.

This clone has only a few counts. The V call is TRBV6-5, the J call TRBJ1-5; 7 nucleotides agree with TRBD1. The CDR3 is 15 residues long. Trimming removed 6 bases from V and 2 bases from J; junction bases left unmatched: 7. Looked up from germline, CDR1 is MNHEY and CDR2 is SVGAGI. CDR3 residues: CASRLTGEGNQPQHF. Written as DNA, the CDR3 is TGTGCCAGCAGGCTCACAGGGGAGGGCAATCAGCCCCAGCATTTT.